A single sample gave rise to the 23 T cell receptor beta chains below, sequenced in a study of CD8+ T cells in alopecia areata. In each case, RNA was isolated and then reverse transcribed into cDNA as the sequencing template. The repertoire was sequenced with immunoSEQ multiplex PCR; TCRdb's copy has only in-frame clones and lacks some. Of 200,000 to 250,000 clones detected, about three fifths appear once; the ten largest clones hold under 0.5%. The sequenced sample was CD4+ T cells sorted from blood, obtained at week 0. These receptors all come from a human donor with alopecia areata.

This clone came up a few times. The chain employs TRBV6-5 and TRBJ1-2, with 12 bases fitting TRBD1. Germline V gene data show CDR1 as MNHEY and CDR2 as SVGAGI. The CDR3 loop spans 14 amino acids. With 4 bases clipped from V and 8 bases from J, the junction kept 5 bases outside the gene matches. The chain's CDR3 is CASSWGQGARGYTF. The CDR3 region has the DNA TGTGCCAGCAGTTGGGGACAGGGGGCGCGGGGCTACACCTTC.

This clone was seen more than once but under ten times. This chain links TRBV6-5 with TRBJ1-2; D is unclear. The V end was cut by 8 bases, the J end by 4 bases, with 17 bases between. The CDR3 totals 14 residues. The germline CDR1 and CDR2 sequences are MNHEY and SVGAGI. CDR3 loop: CASGSSLKGYGYTF. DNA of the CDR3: TGTGCCAGCGGATCATCACTTAAGGGCTATGGCTACACCTTC.

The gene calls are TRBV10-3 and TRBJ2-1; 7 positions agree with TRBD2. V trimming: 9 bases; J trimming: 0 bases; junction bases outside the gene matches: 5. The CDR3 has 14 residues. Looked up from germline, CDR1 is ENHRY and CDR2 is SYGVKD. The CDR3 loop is CAISGDLSYNEQFF. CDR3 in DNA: TGTGCCATAAGCGGGGACCTCTCCTACAATGAGCAGTTCTTC.

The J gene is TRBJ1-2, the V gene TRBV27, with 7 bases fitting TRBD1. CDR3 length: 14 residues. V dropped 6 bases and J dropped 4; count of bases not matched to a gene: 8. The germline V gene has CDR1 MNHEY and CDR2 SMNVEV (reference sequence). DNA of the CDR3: TGTGCCAGCAGACGGACAGGTCGGGGCTATGGCTACACCTTC. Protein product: CASRRTGRGYGYTF.

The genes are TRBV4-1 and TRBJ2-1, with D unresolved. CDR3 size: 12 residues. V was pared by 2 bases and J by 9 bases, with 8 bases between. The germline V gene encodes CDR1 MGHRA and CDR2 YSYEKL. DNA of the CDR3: TGCGCCAGCAGCCAAAAGGCCCTTGAGCAGTTCTTC. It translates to CASSQKALEQFF.

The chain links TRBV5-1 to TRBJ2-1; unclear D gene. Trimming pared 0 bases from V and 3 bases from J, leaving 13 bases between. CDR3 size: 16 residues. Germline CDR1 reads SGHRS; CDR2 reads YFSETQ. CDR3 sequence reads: CASSLVGGSGYNEQFF. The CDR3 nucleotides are TGCGCCAGCAGCTTGGTCGGTGGGTCTGGCTACAATGAGCAGTTCTTC.

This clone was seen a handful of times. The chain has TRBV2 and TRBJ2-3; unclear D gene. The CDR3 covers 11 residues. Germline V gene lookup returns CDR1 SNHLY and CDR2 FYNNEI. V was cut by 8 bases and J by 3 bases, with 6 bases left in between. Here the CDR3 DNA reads TGTGCCAGCCTCGCGACAGATACGCAGTATTTT. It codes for CASLATDTQYF.

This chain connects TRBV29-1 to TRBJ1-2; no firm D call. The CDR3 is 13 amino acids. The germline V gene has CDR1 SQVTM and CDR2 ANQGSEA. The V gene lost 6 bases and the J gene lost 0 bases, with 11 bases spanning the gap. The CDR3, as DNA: TGCAGCGTCTTCGGAGAAACTAACTATGGCTACACCTTC. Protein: CSVFGETNYGYTF. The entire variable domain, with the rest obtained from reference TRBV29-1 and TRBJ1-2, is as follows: SAVISQKPSRDICQRGTSLTIQCQVDSQVTMMFWYRQQPGQSLTLIATANQGSEATYESGFVIDKFPISRPNLTFSTLTVSNMSPEDSSIYLCSVFGETNYGYTFGSGTRLTVV.

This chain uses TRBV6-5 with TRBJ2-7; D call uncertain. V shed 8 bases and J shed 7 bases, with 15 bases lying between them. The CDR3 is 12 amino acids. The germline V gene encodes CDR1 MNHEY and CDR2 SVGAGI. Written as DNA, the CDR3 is TGTGCCAGCTCTCTCTCTGGTGGAGAGCAGTACTTC. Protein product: CASSLSGGEQYF.

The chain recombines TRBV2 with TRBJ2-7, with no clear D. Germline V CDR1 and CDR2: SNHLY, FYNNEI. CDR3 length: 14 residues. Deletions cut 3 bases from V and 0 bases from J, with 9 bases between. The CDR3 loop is CASSDGVDSYEQYF. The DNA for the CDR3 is TGTGCCAGCAGTGATGGCGTGGACTCCTACGAGCAGTACTTC.

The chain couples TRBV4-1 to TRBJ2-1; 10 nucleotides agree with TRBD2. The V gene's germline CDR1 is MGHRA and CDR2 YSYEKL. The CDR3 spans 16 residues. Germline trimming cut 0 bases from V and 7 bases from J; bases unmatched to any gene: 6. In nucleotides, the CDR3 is TGCGCCAGCAGCCAAGACGGGGCTAGCGGGAGAAATGAGCAGTTCTTC. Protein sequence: CASSQDGASGRNEQFF.

CDR3 in amino acids: CAWKAGTGDNQPQHF. DNA for the CDR3: TGTGCCTGGAAAGCCGGGACAGGGGACAATCAGCCCCAGCATTTT. The rearrangement uses TRBV30 and TRBJ1-5, with 10 bases that match TRBD1. V trimming: 4 bases; J trimming: 3 bases; junction bases outside the gene matches: 6. CDR3 size: 15 residues. Per the germline V gene, CDR1 is GTSNPN and CDR2 is SVGIG (reference sequence).

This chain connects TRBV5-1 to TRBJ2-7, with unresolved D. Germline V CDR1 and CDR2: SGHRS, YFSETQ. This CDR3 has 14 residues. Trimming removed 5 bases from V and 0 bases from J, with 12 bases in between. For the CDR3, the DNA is TGCGCCAGCAGTCGCTTCACGAGCTCCTACGAGCAGTACTTC. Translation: CASSRFTSSYEQYF.

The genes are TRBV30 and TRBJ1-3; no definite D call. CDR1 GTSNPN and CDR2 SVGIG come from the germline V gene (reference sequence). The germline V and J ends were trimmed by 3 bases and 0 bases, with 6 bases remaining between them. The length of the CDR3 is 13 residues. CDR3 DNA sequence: TGTGCCTGGAGGGGGTTCTCTGGAAACACCATATATTTT. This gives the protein CAWRGFSGNTIYF.

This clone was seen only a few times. CDR3 nucleotide sequence: TGTGCCTGGAGTAAGACCCGGAATTATATCTCTGGGGCCAACGTCCTGACTTTC. It encodes CAWSKTRNYISGANVLTF. V gene TRBV30 combines with J gene TRBJ2-6; D is uncertain. From germline, CDR1 is GTSNPN and CDR2 SVGIG (reference sequence). The CDR3 sequence is 18 residues long. Trimming removed 2 bases from V and 0 bases from J, with 17 bases in between.

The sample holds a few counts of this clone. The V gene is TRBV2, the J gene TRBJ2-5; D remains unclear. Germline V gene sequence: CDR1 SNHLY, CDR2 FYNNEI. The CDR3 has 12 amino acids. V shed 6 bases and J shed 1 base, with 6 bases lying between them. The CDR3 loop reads CASREIQETQYF. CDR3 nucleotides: TGTGCCAGCAGAGAGATCCAAGAGACCCAGTACTTC.

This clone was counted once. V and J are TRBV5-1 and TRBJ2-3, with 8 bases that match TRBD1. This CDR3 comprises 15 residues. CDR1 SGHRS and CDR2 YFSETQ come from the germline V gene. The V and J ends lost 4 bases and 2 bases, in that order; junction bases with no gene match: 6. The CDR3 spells CASSARQGITDTQYF. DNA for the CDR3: TGCGCCAGCAGCGCCCGACAGGGGATCACAGATACGCAGTATTTT.

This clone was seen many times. CDR3 DNA: TGTGCCAGCAGTGGAGGGGTCGGCGCGGGCCTACTCAATGAGCAGTTCTTC. Amino acids: CASSGGVGAGLLNEQFF. The chain links TRBV6-1 to TRBJ2-1; the D call may be TRBD1 or TRBD2 (5 bases each). The length of the CDR3 is 17 residues. Germline V gives CDR1 MNHNS, CDR2 SASEGT. Trimming removed 4 bases at V and 6 bases at J, with 22 bases between.

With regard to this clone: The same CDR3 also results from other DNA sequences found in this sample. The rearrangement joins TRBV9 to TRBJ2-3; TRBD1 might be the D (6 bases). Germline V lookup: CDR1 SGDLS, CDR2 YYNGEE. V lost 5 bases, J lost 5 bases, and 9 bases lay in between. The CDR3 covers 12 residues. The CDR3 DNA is TGTGCCAGCAGTGCCAGGGGAGATACGCAGTATTTT. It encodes CASSARGDTQYF.

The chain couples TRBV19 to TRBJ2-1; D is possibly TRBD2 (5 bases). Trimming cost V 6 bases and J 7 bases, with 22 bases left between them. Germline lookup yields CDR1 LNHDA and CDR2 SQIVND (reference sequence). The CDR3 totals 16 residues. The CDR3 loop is CASREPSRASGNEQFF. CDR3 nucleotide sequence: TGTGCCAGTAGGGAGCCTAGCCGGGCCTCGGGGAATGAGCAGTTCTTC.

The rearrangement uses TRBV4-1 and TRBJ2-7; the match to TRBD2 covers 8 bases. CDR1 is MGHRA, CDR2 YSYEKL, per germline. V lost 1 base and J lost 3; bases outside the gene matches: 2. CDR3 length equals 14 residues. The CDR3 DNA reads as TGCGCCAGCAGCCAAGGGCGGGGGGACTACGAGCAGTACTTC. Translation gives CASSQGRGDYEQYF.

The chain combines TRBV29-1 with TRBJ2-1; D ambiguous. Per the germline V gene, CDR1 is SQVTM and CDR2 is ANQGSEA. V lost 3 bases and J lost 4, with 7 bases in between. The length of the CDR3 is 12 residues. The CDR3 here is CSVDATYNEQFF. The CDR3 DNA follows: TGCAGCGTTGACGCCACATACAATGAGCAGTTCTTC.

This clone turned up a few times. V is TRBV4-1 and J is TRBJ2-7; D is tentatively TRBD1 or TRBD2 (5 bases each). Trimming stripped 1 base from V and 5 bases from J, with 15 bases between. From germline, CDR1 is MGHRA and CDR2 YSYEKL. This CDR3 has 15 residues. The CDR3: CASSQASGTTDEQYF. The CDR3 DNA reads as TGCGCCAGCAGCCAAGCCTCCGGGACGACCGACGAGCAGTACTTC.